This TCR beta chain derives from a study of patients and donors after allogeneic stem cell transplantation. This CDR3 is built from 14 residues. V trimming: 5 bases; J trimming: 7 bases; junction bases outside the gene matches: 6. Each CDR3 protein gets one entry after TCRdb re-called the RT-PCR reads with MiXCR. Of approximately 200,000 distinct CDR3 sequences detected, around two fifths appear once; the ten largest clones hold approximately 32%. This clonotype has only a few counts. The V gene is TRBV12-3 or TRBV12-4, the J gene TRBJ1-5; 9 nucleotides match TRBD1. The source of this sequence is a human donor who was either an allogeneic HSCT recipient or a stem cell or donor lymphocyte infusion donor (not recorded which). It is not recorded whose cells these are; they may come from a transplant donor. The material sequenced was blood, either unsorted or a sorted T cell fraction (not recorded which). The CDR3 sequence is CASSGDRAGQPQHF. The CDR3 bases are TGTGCCAGCAGTGGGGACAGGGCAGGCCAGCCCCAGCATTTT.